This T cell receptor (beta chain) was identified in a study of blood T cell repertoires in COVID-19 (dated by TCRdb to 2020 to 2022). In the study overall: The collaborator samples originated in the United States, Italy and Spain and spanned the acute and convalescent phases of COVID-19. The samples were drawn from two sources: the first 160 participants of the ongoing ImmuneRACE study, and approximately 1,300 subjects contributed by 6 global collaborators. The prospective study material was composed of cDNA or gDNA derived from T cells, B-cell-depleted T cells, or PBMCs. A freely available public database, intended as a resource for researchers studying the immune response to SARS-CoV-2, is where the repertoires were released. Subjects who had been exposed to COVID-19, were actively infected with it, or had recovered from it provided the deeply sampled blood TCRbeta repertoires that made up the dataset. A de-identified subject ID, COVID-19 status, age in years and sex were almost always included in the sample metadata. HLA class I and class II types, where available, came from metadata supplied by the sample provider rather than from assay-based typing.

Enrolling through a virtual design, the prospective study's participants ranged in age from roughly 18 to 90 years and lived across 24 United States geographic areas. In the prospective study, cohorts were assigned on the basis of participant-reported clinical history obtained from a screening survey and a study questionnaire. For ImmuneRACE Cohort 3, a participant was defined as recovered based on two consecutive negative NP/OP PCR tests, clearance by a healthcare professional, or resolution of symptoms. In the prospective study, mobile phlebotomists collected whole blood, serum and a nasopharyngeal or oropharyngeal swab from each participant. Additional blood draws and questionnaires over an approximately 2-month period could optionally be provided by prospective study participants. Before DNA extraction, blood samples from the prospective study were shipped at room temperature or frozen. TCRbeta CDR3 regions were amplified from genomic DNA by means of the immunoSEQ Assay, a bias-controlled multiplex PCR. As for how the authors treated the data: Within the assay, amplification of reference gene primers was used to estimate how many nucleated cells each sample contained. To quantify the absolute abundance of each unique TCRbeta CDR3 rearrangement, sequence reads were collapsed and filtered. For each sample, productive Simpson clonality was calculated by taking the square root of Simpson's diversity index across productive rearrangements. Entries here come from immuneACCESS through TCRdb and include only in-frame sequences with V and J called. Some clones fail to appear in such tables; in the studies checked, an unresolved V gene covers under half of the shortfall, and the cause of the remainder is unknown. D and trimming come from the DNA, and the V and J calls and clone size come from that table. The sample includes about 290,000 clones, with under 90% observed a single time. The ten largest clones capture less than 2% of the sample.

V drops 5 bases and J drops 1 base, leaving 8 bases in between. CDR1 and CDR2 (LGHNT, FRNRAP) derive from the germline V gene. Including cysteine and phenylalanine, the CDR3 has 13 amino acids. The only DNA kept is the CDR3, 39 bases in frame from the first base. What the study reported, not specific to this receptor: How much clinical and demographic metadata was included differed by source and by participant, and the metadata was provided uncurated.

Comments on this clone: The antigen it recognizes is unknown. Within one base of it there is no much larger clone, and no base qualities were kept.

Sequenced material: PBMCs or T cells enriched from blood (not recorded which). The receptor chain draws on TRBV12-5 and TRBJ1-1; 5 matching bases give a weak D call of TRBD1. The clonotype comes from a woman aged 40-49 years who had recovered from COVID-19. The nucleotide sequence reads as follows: TGTGCTAGTGGTCCAGGGTGGAACACTGAAGCTTTCTTT. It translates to CASGPGWNTEAFF.